This T cell receptor beta chain was found in a study of blood T cell repertoires in COVID-19 (dated by TCRdb to the early 2020s). Study-level background: Collaborator samples came from the United States, Italy and Spain and covered acute and convalescent phases of COVID-19. The material from the prospective study consisted of cDNA or gDNA derived from T cells, B-cell-depleted T cells, or PBMCs. HLA class I and class II types, where available, came from metadata supplied by the sample provider rather than from assay-based typing. The samples were drawn from the first 160 participants of the ongoing ImmuneRACE study and from 950 to 1,500 subjects provided by 6 global collaborators. The sample metadata nearly always contained a de-identified subject ID, COVID-19 status, age in years and sex. A freely available public database, intended as a resource for researchers studying the immune response to SARS-CoV-2, is where the repertoires were released. Subjects who had been exposed to COVID-19, were actively infected with it, or had recovered from it provided the deeply sampled blood TCRbeta repertoires that made up the dataset. Points the paper makes about the study in general: Clinical and demographic metadata were provided uncurated, with the amount varying by source and participant.

To note about this clone: Its antigen is not yet known. Qualities for individual bases were not recorded, and no much larger clone is one base off.

Each collaborating institution followed its own protocols to collect whole blood in K2EDTA tubes. For TCRbeta analysis, collaborators shipped samples in one of three forms: frozen whole blood, isolated PBMCs, or DNA extracted from either of those sample types. The CDR3 spans 14 residues, from the cysteine through the phenylalanine. Just the 42-base CDR3 DNA is kept, in frame starting at base 1. A distance of 9 bases separates the germline ends of V and J, which lose 2 bases and 4 bases respectively. The germline V gene (reference sequence) yields MNHEY for CDR1 and SMNVEV for CDR2. The immunoSEQ Assay, a bias-controlled multiplex PCR, was used to amplify TCRbeta CDR3 regions from genomic DNA. On the study's bioinformatics: The number of nucleated cells in each sample was estimated by amplification of reference gene primers within the assay. Sequence reads were collapsed and filtered to measure the absolute abundance of every unique TCRbeta CDR3 rearrangement. For each sample, productive Simpson clonality was calculated by taking the square root of Simpson's diversity index across productive rearrangements. The table was pulled from immuneACCESS by TCRdb, which kept in-frame rearrangements only. Such tables lose some clones; where checked, under half of the loss comes from unresolved V genes, and the rest has no known cause. V, J and clone size derive from that table, while D and trimming were established from the DNA sequence. This sample holds around 100,000 clones; approximately 88% were observed only once. Nearly 0.85% of the sample belongs to the ten largest clones.

The receptor's source is a woman aged 70-85 years with acute or convalescent COVID-19. The specimen was peripheral blood. The rearrangement joined TRBV27 to TRBJ2-1; D gene: possibly TRBD1, on 5 matching bases. This receptor carries the CDR3 CASSLGHLYNEQFF. The nucleotide sequence is given as TGTGCCAGCAGTTTAGGACACTTATACAATGAGCAGTTCTTC.